This TCR beta chain was identified during a study of blood T cell repertoires in COVID-19. Study at large: Sites in the United States, Italy and Spain provided acute and convalescent COVID-19 samples. PBMCs, B-cell-depleted T cells, or T cells were the source of the cDNA or gDNA that made up the material.

Between the trimmed V and J ends, which lost 0 bases and 4 bases, there was a span of 18 bases. The CDR3 contains 16 residues. Germline V CDR1 and CDR2: GTSNPN, SVGIG (reference sequence). Original methodology: By means of reference gene primer amplification, nucleated cell counts were estimated. Assay used: immunoSEQ multiplex PCR; TCRdb lists only in-frame clones, some missing. V and J calls plus clone size are reproduced from that table; the DNA served to infer D and trimming. The top ten hold roughly 8.3% of the sample, which has roughly 20,000 clones, 87% seen once. Sequenced input: peripheral blood. This TCR came from a human donor in a cohort sampled during active COVID-19. The donor label of this sample is uncertain. J is TRBJ2-5 and V is TRBV30; D is perhaps TRBD1 (5 bases). CDR3 protein: CAWSVGAYTRPETQYF. In nucleotides, the CDR3 is TGTGCCTGGAGTGTAGGGGCCTATACGAGACCAGAGACCCAGTACTTC.